Listed here is a single T cell receptor beta chain. Its antigen specificity is not known. Per-base qualities were not stored, and no clone one base away is much larger. The library came from the immunoSEQ multiplex PCR assay. TCRdb mirrors the immuneACCESS table, restricted to in-frame sequences. Some clones are absent from its copies; in checked studies, under half trace to an unresolved V gene, and the reason for the others is unknown. Recorded for this sample are more than 25,000 clones; approximately 90% of them occurred a single time. More than 9.5% of the sample is in the top ten clones. This record belongs to a study of T cell changes during pregnancy in multiple sclerosis (dated by TCRdb to about 2019). A note on the overall study: The study looked at changes in the T cell repertoire across pregnancy in women with multiple sclerosis.

Trimming costs V 6 bases and J 6 bases, and their ends lie 14 bases apart. The CDR3 sequence holds 14 residues, the cysteine and phenylalanine included. The DNA shown is the 42-base CDR3, in frame from base 1. From the germline V gene, CDR1 is MNHEY and CDR2 is SVGAGI. Recombination connected TRBV6-5 to TRBJ2-2; a tentative D call is TRBD1 (6 bases match). The clonotype comes from a female donor with multiple sclerosis, enrolled in a pregnancy study. This specimen consisted of CD8+ T cells from peripheral blood mononuclear cells, obtained in the third trimester of pregnancy. The sequenced DNA is TGTGCCAGCAGCCCCAATCAGGGGTCCGGGGAGCTGTTTTTT. This sequence encodes CASSPNQGSGELFF.